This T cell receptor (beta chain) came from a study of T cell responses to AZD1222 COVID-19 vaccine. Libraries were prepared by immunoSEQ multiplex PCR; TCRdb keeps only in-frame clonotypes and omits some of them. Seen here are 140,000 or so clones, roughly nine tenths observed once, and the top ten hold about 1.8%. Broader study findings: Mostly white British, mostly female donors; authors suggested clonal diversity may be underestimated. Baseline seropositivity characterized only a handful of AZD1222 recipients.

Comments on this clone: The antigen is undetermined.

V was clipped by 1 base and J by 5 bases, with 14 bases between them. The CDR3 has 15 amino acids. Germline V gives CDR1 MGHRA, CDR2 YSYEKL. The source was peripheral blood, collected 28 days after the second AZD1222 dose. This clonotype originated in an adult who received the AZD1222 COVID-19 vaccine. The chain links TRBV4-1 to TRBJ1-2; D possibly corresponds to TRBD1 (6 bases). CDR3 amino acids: CASSQVFRGAYGYTF. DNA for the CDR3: TGCGCCAGCAGCCAAGTATTCAGGGGCGCTTATGGCTACACCTTC.